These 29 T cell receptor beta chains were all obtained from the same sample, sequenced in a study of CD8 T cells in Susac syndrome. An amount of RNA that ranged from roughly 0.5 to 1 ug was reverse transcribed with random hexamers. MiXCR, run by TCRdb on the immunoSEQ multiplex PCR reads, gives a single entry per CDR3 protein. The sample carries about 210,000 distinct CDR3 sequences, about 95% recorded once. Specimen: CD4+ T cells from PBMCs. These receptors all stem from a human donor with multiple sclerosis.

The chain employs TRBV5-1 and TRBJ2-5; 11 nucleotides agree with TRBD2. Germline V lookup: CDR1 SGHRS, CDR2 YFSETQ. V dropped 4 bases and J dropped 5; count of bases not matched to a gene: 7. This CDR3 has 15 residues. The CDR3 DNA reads TGCGCCAGCAGCACCGCGCCTAGCGGGAGGGAGACCCAGTACTTC. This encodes CASSTAPSGRETQYF. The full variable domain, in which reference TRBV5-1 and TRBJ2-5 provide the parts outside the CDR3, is KAGVTQTPRYLIKTRGQQVTLSCSPISGHRSVSWYQQTPGQGLQFLFEYFSETQRNKGNFPGRFSGRQFSNSRSEMNVSTLELGDSALYLCASSTAPSGRETQYFGPGTRLLVL.

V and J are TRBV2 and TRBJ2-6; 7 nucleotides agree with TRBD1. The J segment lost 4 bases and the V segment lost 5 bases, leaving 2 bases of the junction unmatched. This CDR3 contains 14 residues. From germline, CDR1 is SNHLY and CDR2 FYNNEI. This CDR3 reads CASSTGDGANVLTF. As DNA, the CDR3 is TGTGCCAGCAGTACAGGGGACGGGGCCAACGTCCTGACTTTC.

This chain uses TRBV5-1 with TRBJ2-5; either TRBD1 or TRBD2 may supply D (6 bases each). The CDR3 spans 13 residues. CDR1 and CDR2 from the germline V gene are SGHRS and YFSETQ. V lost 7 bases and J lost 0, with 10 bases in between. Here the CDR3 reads CASAGTHQETQYF. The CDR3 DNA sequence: TGCGCCAGCGCGGGGACACACCAAGAGACCCAGTACTTC. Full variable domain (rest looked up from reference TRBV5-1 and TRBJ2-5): KAGVTQTPRYLIKTRGQQVTLSCSPISGHRSVSWYQQTPGQGLQFLFEYFSETQRNKGNFPGRFSGRQFSNSRSEMNVSTLELGDSALYLCASAGTHQETQYFGPGTRLLVL.

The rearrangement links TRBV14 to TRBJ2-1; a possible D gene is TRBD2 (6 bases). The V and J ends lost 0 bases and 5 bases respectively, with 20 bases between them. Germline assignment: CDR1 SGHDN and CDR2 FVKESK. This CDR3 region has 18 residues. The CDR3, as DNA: TGTGCCAGCAGCCAAGAGGGGGGACTCACCATCACTCACAATGAGCAGTTCTTC. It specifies CASSQEGGLTITHNEQFF. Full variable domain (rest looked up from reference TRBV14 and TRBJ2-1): EAGVTQFPSHSVIEKGQTVTLRCDPISGHDNLYWYRRVMGKEIKFLLHFVKESKQDESGMPNNRFLAERTGGTYSTLKVQPAELEDSGVYFCASSQEGGLTITHNEQFFGPGTRLTVL.

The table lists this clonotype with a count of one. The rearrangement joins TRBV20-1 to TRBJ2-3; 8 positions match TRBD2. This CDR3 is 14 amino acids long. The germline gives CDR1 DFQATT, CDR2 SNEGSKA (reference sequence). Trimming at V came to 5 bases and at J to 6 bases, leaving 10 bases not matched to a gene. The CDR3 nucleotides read TGCAGTGCTCCCACTAGCGGCTTATGGGATACGCAGTATTTT. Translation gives CSAPTSGLWDTQYF.

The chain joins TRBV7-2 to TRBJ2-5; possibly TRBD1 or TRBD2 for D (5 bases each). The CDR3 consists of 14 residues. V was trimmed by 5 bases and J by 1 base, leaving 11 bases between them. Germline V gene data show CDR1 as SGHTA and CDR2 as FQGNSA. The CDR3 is CASSRDGVQETQYF. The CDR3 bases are TGTGCCAGCAGCAGGGACGGAGTCCAAGAGACCCAGTACTTC.

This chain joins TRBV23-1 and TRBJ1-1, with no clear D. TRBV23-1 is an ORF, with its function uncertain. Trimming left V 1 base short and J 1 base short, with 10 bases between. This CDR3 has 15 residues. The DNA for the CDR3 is TGCGCCAGCAGTCAATGGGCACACACGAACACTGAAGCTTTCTTT. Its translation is CASSQWAHTNTEAFF.

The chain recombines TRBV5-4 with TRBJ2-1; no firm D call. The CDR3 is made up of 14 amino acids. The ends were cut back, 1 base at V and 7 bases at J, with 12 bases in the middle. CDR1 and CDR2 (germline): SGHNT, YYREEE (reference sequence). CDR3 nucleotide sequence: TGTGCCAGCAGCTTGTTAGCTTCAGTTAATGAGCAGTTCTTC. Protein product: CASSLLASVNEQFF.

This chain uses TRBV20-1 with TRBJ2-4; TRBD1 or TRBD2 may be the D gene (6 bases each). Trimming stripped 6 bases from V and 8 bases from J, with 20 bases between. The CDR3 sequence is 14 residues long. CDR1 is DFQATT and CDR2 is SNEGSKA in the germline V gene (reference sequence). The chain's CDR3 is CSAGTIGGGHIQYF. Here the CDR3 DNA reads TGCAGTGCGGGGACGATCGGAGGGGGGCACATTCAGTACTTC.

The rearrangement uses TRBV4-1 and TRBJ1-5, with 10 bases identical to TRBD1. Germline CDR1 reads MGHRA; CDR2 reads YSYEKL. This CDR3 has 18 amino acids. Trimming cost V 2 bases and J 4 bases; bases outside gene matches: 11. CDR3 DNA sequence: TGCGCCAGCAGCCAAAATCCCGGGACAGGGGTGGGGAATCAGCCCCAGCATTTT. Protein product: CASSQNPGTGVGNQPQHF.

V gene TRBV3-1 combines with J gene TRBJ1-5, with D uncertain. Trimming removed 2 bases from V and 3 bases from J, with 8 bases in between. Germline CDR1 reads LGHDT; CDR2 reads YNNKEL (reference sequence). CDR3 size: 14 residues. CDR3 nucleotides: TGTGCCAGCAGCCAACAGGCTTACAATCAGCCCCAGCATTTT. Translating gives CASSQQAYNQPQHF.

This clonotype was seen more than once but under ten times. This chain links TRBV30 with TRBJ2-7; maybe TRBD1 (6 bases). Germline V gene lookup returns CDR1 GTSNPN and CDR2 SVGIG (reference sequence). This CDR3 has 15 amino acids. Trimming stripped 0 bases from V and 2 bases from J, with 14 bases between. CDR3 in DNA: TGTGCCTGGAGTGTGGGGCAGGGGAAGGCCTACGAGCAGTACTTC. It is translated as CAWSVGQGKAYEQYF.

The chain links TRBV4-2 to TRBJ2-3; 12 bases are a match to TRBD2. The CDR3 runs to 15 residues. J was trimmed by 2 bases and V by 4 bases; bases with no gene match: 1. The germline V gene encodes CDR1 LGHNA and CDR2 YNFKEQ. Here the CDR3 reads CASSPSGGATDTQYF. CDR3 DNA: TGTGCCAGCAGCCCTAGCGGGGGGGCCACAGATACGCAGTATTTT.

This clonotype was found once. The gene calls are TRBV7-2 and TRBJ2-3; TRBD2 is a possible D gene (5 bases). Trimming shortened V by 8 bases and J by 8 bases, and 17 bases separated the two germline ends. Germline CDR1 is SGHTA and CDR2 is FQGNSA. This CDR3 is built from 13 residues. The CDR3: CASPLAGSATQYF. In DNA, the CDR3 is TGTGCCAGCCCCTTGGCGGGCTCGGCTACGCAGTATTTT. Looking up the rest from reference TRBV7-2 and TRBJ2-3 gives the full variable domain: GAGVSQSPSNKVTEKGKDVELRCDPISGHTALYWYRQSLGQGLEFLIYFQGNSAPDKSGLPSDRFSAERTGGSVSTLTIQRTQQEDSAVYLCASPLAGSATQYFGPGTRLTVL.

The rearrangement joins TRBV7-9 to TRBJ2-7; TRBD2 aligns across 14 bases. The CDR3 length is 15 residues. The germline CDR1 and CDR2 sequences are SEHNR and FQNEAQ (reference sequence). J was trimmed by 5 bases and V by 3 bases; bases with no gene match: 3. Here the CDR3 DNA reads TGTGCCAGCAGCTTTCGACTAGCGGGAGGGAACGAGCAGTACTTC. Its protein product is CASSFRLAGGNEQYF.

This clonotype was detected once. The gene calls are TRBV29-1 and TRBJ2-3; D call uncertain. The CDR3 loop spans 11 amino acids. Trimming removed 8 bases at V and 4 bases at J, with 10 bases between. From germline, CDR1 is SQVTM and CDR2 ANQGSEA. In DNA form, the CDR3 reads TGCAGCTTCCTAGGGCCAGATACGCAGTATTTT. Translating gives CSFLGPDTQYF.

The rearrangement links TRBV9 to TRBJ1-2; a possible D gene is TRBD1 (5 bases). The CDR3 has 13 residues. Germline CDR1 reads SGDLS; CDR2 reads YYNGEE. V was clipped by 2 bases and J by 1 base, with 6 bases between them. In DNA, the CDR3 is TGTGCCAGCAGCGTCAGGGATAACTATGGCTACACCTTC. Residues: CASSVRDNYGYTF. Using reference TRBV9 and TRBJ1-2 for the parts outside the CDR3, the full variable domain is DSGVTQTPKHLITATGQRVTLRCSPRSGDLSVYWYQQSLDQGLQFLIQYYNGEERAKGNILERFSAQQFPDLHSELNLSSLELGDSALYFCASSVRDNYGYTFGSGTRLTVV.

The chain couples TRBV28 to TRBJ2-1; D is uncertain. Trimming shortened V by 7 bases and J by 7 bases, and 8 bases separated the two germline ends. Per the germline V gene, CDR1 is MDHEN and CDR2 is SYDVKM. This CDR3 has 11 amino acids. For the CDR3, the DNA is TGTGCCAGCACTGAAAAGAATGAGCAGTTCTTC. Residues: CASTEKNEQFF.

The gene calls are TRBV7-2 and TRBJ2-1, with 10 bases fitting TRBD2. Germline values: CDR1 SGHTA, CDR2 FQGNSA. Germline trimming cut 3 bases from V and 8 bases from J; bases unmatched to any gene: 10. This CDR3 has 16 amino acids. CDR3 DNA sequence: TGTGCCAGCAGCTTTAGAGCGGGAGGGCCCTCTGATGAGCAGTTCTTC. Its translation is CASSFRAGGPSDEQFF.

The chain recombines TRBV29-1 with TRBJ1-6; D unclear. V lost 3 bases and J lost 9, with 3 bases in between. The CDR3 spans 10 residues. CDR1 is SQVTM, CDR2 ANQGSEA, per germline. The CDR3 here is CSVERSPLHF. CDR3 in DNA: TGCAGCGTTGAGCGTTCACCCCTCCACTTT.

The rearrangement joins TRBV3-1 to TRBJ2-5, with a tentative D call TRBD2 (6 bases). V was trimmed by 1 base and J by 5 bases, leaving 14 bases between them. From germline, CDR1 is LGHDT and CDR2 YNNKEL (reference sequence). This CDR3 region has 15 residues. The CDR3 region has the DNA TGTGCCAGCAGCCAAGCGAGCCCCGGAGGGGAGACCCAGTACTTC. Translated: CASSQASPGGETQYF.

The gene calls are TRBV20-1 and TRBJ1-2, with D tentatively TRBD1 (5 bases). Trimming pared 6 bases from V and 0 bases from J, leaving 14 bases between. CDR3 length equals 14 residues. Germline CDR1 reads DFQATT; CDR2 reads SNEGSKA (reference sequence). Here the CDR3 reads CSALGLQTNYGYTF. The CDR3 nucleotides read TGCAGTGCGCTGGGACTGCAAACTAACTATGGCTACACCTTC.

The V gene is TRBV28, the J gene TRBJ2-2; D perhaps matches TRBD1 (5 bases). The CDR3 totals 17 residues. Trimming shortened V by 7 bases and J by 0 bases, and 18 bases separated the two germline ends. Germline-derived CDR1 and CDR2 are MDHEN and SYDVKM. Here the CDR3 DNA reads TGTGCCAGCAATCCCTACAGGACACACGCGAACACCGGGGAGCTGTTTTTT. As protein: CASNPYRTHANTGELFF. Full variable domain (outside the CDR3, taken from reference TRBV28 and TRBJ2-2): DVKVTQSSRYLVKRTGEKVFLECVQDMDHENMFWYRQDPGLGLRLIYFSYDVKMKEKGDIPEGYSVSREKKERFSLILESASTNQTSMYLCASNPYRTHANTGELFFGEGSRLTVL.

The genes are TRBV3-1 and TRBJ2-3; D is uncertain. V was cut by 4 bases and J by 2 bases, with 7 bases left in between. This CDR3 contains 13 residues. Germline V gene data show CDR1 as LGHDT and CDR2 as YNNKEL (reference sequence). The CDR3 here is CASSPWPTDTQYF. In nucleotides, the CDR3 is TGTGCCAGCAGCCCTTGGCCCACAGATACGCAGTATTTT.

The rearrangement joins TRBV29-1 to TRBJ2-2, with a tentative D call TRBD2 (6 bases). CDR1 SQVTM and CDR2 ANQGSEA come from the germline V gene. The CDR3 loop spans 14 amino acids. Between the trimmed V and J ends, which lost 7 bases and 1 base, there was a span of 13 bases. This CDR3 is CSAARGRNTGELFF. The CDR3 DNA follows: TGCAGCGCCGCTCGGGGGAGGAACACCGGGGAGCTGTTTTTT.

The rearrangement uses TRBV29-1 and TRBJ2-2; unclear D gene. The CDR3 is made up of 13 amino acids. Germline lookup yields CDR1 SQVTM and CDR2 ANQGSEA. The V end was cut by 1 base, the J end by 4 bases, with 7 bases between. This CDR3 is CSVEGQVTGELFF. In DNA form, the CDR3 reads TGCAGCGTTGAAGGACAAGTCACCGGGGAGCTGTTTTTT.

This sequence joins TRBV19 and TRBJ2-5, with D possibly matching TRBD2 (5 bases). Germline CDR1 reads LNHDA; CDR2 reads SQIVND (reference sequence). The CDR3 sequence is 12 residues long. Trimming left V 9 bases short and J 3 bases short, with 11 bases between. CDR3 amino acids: CASGWRKETQYF. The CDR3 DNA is TGTGCCAGCGGGTGGAGGAAAGAGACCCAGTACTTC.

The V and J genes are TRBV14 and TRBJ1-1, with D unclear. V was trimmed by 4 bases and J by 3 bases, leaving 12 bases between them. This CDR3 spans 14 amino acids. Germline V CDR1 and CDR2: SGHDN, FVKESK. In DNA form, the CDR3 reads TGTGCCAGCAGCCGGGGTCTCTTGTACACTGAAGCTTTCTTT. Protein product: CASSRGLLYTEAFF.

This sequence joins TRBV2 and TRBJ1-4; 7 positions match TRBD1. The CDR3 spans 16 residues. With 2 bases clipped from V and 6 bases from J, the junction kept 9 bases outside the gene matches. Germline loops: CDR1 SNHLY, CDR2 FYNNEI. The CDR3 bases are TGTGCCAGCAGTGAAATATGGGACAGAGAGGATGAAAAACTGTTTTTT. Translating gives CASSEIWDREDEKLFF.